This T cell receptor (beta chain) derives from a study of blood T cell repertoires in COVID-19. About the study: Sources were T cells, B-cell-depleted T cells, or PBMCs; the material itself was cDNA or gDNA.

Per germline, CDR1 SGHAT and CDR2 FQNNGV. The CDR3 consists of 11 residues. The V gene lost 4 bases and the J gene lost 4 bases, with 5 bases spanning the gap. Sequenced by immunoSEQ multiplex PCR; TCRdb stores in-frame clones only, minus some. This table has roughly 61,000 clones, about 91% appearing once. This receptor was taken from a man aged 60-69 years with acute or convalescent COVID-19. The chain recombines TRBV11-2 with TRBJ2-7; no reliable D call. Sequencing input: peripheral blood. The CDR3: CASSSMYEQYF. The CDR3 DNA reads as TGTGCCAGCAGCTCCATGTACGAGCAGTACTTC.